Following are 3 T cell receptor beta chains from one sample sequenced in a study of long-term antiretroviral therapy in people with HIV. Sequencing used immunoSEQ v3.0 at survey level. The data were produced by immunoSEQ multiplex PCR, yet TCRdb's version contains in-frame clones alone and is incomplete. The sample includes roughly 24,000 clones, nearly 90% seen only once; the top ten take just under 6.5%. This specimen was unsorted PBMCs, taken 0.6 years after starting antiretroviral therapy. These receptors were collected from a man in his 60s with HIV.

The chain couples TRBV28 to TRBJ1-2, with TRBD1 as a possible D gene (6 bases). The V end was cut by 6 bases, the J end by 6 bases, with 20 bases between. CDR1 and CDR2 (germline): MDHEN, SYDVKM. The CDR3 is 15 amino acids. CDR3 bases: TGTGCCAGCAGCCCGCCCGGGCCAGGGGTGCATGGCTACACCTTC. It encodes CASSPPGPGVHGYTF.

V usage is TRBV10-3 and J usage is TRBJ2-5; D possibly corresponds to TRBD1 (6 bases). The CDR3 runs 14 residues. The V and J ends lost 8 bases and 5 bases respectively, with 18 bases between them. Germline CDR1 ENHRY, CDR2 SYGVKD. The DNA for the CDR3 is TGTGCCATCGATCTCTCTGGTACAGGGGAGACCCAGTACTTC. Its protein is CAIDLSGTGETQYF.

The V and J genes are TRBV30 and TRBJ1-3; no clear D gene. The V gene lost 8 bases and the J gene lost 0 bases, with 5 bases spanning the gap. Looked up from germline, CDR1 is GTSNPN and CDR2 is SVGIG (reference sequence). The CDR3 sequence is 11 residues long. The DNA for the CDR3 is TGTGCCCGGGGCTCTGGAAACACCATATATTTT. Amino acids: CARGSGNTIYF.